The 14 T cell receptor beta chains below were found in one sample sequenced in a study of T cell clones after liver transplantation. The protocol was immunoSEQ multiplex PCR, while the TCRdb copy is restricted to in-frame clones and leaves out a portion. The data hold around 19,000 clones, with over 70% observed a single time. Specimen: CD8+ T cells from blood, collected before liver transplant. The receptors stem from a human donor who received a liver transplant.

This rearrangement joins TRBV7-9 to TRBJ2-7; 11 positions agree with TRBD1. V shed 5 bases, J shed 6 bases, and the junction held 6 bases outside the gene matches. The CDR3 sequence is 14 residues long. From germline, CDR1 is SEHNR and CDR2 FQNEAQ (reference sequence). The CDR3 DNA reads as TGTGCCAGCAGCAGCCCCGGGACAGGGGGCGAGCAGTACTTC. Translation: CASSSPGTGGEQYF.

The rearrangement joins TRBV27 to TRBJ2-2; D perhaps matches TRBD2 (6 bases). The germline V gene has CDR1 MNHEY and CDR2 SMNVEV (reference sequence). V lost 0 bases to trimming and J lost 3 bases, with 17 bases between them. This CDR3 contains 18 residues. CDR3 sequence reads: CASSLSVSGLRDTGELFF. DNA for the CDR3: TGTGCCAGCAGTTTATCGGTTAGCGGCCTACGGGACACCGGGGAGCTGTTTTTT.

This sequence joins TRBV9 and TRBJ2-5; 8 positions agree with TRBD1. Germline values: CDR1 SGDLS, CDR2 YYNGEE. The CDR3 totals 15 residues. Unmatched junction bases numbered 10, after V lost 4 bases and J lost 5 bases. The DNA for the CDR3 is TGTGCCAGCAGCTCTCCAGGGGGCGCCGGGGAGACCCAGTACTTC. It codes for CASSSPGGAGETQYF.

This rearrangement joins TRBV27 to TRBJ2-3; 7 bases match TRBD2. The J segment lost 5 bases and the V segment lost 4 bases, leaving 12 bases of the junction unmatched. Germline CDR1 reads MNHEY; CDR2 reads SMNVEV (reference sequence). This CDR3 has 16 amino acids. The DNA for the CDR3 is TGTGCCAGCAGTTCCTCGTCCTGGCGGGAGATAGATACGCAGTATTTT. Its protein is CASSSSSWREIDTQYF.

V and J are TRBV11-2 and TRBJ2-7; the D is unclear. The germline CDR1 and CDR2 sequences are SGHAT and FQNNGV. V gave up 1 base and J gave up 6 bases, with 10 bases separating them. This CDR3 region has 13 residues. CDR3 sequence reads: CASSLGAGPEQYF. DNA for the CDR3: TGTGCCAGCAGCTTAGGGGCTGGCCCCGAGCAGTACTTC.

V and J are TRBV25-1 and TRBJ2-3; 8 bases align to TRBD2. CDR1 MGHDK and CDR2 SYGVNS come from the germline V gene. The CDR3 is made up of 16 amino acids. Trimming took 0 bases from V and 2 from J; bases not matched to a gene: 4. The CDR3 region has the DNA TGTGCCAGCAGTGAATATCCCGGACTAGCCACAGATACGCAGTATTTT. Translating gives CASSEYPGLATDTQYF.

The rearrangement joins TRBV4-1 to TRBJ2-7; 7 bases match TRBD2. Germline V gene sequence: CDR1 MGHRA, CDR2 YSYEKL. There are 14 residues in the CDR3. With 5 bases clipped from V and 3 bases from J, the junction kept 7 bases outside the gene matches. CDR3 nucleotides: TGCGCCAGCAGCGACTACGCGGGAGTCTACGAGCAGTACTTC. As protein: CASSDYAGVYEQYF.

The CDR3 coding sequence is TGTGCCAGTAGTATTGATGCTATGGCTCAGCCCCAGCATTTT. It specifies CASSIDAMAQPQHF. The chain employs TRBV19 and TRBJ1-5; no reliable D call. This CDR3 comprises 14 residues. The V and J ends lost 3 bases and 6 bases respectively, with 12 bases between them. From germline, CDR1 is LNHDA and CDR2 SQIVND (reference sequence).

The chain recombines TRBV6-5 with TRBJ2-7; tentatively, D is TRBD1 (5 bases). Germline assignment: CDR1 MNHEY and CDR2 SVGAGI. Trimming cost V 0 bases and J 5 bases, with 8 bases left between them. This CDR3 is built from 13 residues. The CDR3 loop reads CASSYSQAHEQYF. In nucleotides, the CDR3 is TGTGCCAGCAGTTACTCACAGGCTCACGAGCAGTACTTC.

This chain joins TRBV11-1 and TRBJ2-5; a weak D match, TRBD2 (5 bases). The CDR3 contains 15 residues. V was clipped by 3 bases and J by 4 bases, with 15 bases between them. In germline, CDR1 is SGHAT, CDR2 FQDESV (reference sequence). The CDR3, as DNA: TGTGCCAGCAGCTTTTTAGGAAGCGGCGGAGAGACCCAGTACTTC. This codes for CASSFLGSGGETQYF.

The chain is built from TRBV9 and TRBJ2-3; 13 nucleotides match TRBD2. J lost 6 bases, V lost 3 bases, and 7 bases had no gene match. Germline values: CDR1 SGDLS, CDR2 YYNGEE. The CDR3 is 16 amino acids. CDR3 nucleotide sequence: TGTGCCAGCAGCGGTGGACTAGCGGGAGAAGGTGATACGCAGTATTTT. Its protein product is CASSGGLAGEGDTQYF.

This clone was seen once. This chain joins TRBV11-2 and TRBJ1-1; D might be TRBD1 (5 bases). CDR3 length: 16 residues. Germline assignment: CDR1 SGHAT and CDR2 FQNNGV. Trimming cost V 2 bases and J 3 bases, with 16 bases left between them. The CDR3 here is CASSLRNWGGDTEAFF. The CDR3 nucleotides are TGTGCCAGCAGCTTAAGGAATTGGGGAGGGGACACTGAAGCTTTCTTT.

The chain is built from TRBV27 and TRBJ1-5; D gene ambiguous. The V and J ends lost 0 bases and 1 base respectively, with 7 bases between them. In germline, CDR1 is MNHEY, CDR2 SMNVEV (reference sequence). The CDR3 is 15 residues long. CDR3 amino acids: CASSLSGKSNQPQHF. The CDR3 bases are TGTGCCAGCAGTTTATCCGGGAAAAGCAATCAGCCCCAGCATTTT.

A few counts support this clone. The chain is built from TRBV28 and TRBJ2-1; D is unclear. CDR3 size: 15 residues. V was shortened by 6 bases and J by 1 base, with 13 bases between the two germline ends. Germline V gives CDR1 MDHEN, CDR2 SYDVKM. CDR3: CASSRRPRSYNEQFF. The CDR3 region has the DNA TGTGCCAGCAGCCGACGCCCCAGGTCCTACAATGAGCAGTTCTTC.